This T cell receptor (beta chain) was captured in a study of blood T cell repertoires in COVID-19. Overall study: Acute-phase and convalescent COVID-19 samples originated in the United States, Italy and Spain. Sample material is recorded as cDNA or gDNA derived from T cells, B-cell-depleted T cells, or PBMCs.

How the authors handled the data: Reference gene primer amplification gave nucleated cell count estimates. Some clones are missing from TCRdb's copy, which holds only in-frame ones; the method was immunoSEQ multiplex PCR. The DNA was the basis for D and trimming; V, J and clone size are from that table. The table has over 45,000 clones, about nine tenths seen once. This clone has only one observation. The sequencing sample was made of peripheral blood. The sequence came from a woman between 55 and 75 years old with active COVID-19.

The CDR3 DNA is TGCGCCAGCAGCTTGGGTTCGGGCCAGAGGGTCTATGGCTACACCTTC. This codes for CASSLGSGQRVYGYTF. The chain uses TRBV5-1 and TRBJ1-2; no definite D call. With 0 bases removed from V and 4 bases from J, the gap between germline ends came to 16 bases. The CDR3 has 16 residues. CDR1 and CDR2 from the germline V gene are SGHRS and YFSETQ.